This T cell receptor (beta chain) is drawn from a study of T cells in pancreatic ductal adenocarcinoma. Clones were read by immunoSEQ multiplex PCR, and TCRdb kept only the in-frame ones, dropping some. The sample holds more than 25,000 clones, 85% to 95% seen once. Whole-study findings and limits: Enrichment of CD45RO+ effector over naive T cells in tumors may bias clonality. The resected pancreatic cancer cohort was biased toward the minority with early-stage disease.

This clone was seen a handful of times. Its antigen is not identified. Surgery without prior neoadjuvant therapy was the treatment of the selected pancreatic ductal adenocarcinoma patients. The CDR3 runs 13 residues. The V gene's germline CDR1 is LGHNA and CDR2 YNFKEQ. Trimming shortened V by 5 bases and J by 6 bases, and 13 bases separated the two germline ends. The sequencing input was PBMCs. The source of this sequence is a human donor with pancreatic ductal adenocarcinoma. The chain couples TRBV4-2 to TRBJ1-2; D gene uncertain. The CDR3 protein is CASSLFRVDGYTF. In DNA, the CDR3 is TGTGCCAGCAGCTTATTTAGGGTGGATGGCTACACCTTC.